This entry lists 22 T cell receptor beta chains sequenced from one sample in a study of blood T cell repertoires in COVID-19. The table came from immunoSEQ multiplex PCR; TCRdb's copy has only in-frame clones and leaves some out. The top ten clones hold 19% of a sample with about 120,000 clones, approximately 90% of them seen once. Sequenced material: peripheral blood. The origin of the receptors is a human donor with acute or convalescent COVID-19. The donor label of this sample is uncertain.

Written as DNA, the CDR3 is TGTGCCAGCAGCACTGACAGGGGAGTCGACTATGGCTACACCTTC. It is translated as CASSTDRGVDYGYTF. The chain has TRBV5-4 and TRBJ1-2, with 8 bases aligning to TRBD1. CDR1 is SGHNT and CDR2 is YYREEE in the germline V gene (reference sequence). The CDR3 has 15 amino acids. J gave up 3 bases and V 4 bases, and 8 bases lay outside the gene matches.

V usage is TRBV5-6 and J usage is TRBJ2-7, with TRBD2 matching 14 bases. Trimming took 2 bases from V and 0 from J; bases not matched to a gene: 4. This CDR3 spans 17 amino acids. In germline, CDR1 is SGHDT, CDR2 YYEEEE. The chain's CDR3 is CASSLDGTSGGSYEQYF. CDR3 in DNA: TGTGCCAGCAGCTTAGACGGGACTAGCGGGGGCTCCTACGAGCAGTACTTC.

The chain uses TRBV11-2 and TRBJ1-1; D unresolved. Germline values: CDR1 SGHAT, CDR2 FQNNGV. The germline V and J ends were trimmed by 4 bases and 2 bases, with 8 bases remaining between them. The CDR3 is made up of 13 amino acids. CDR3 residues: CASSSGLNTEAFF. Here the CDR3 DNA reads TGTGCCAGCAGCTCAGGACTTAACACTGAAGCTTTCTTT.

This rearrangement joins TRBV7-9 to TRBJ2-1, with 8 bases lining up with TRBD1. The CDR3 is made up of 13 amino acids. Per germline, CDR1 SEHNR and CDR2 FQNEAQ (reference sequence). Unmatched junction bases numbered 4, after V lost 5 bases and J lost 7 bases. This chain's CDR3 is CASSLDRGNEQFF. The CDR3 bases are TGTGCCAGCAGCCTTGACAGGGGAAATGAGCAGTTCTTC.

The rearrangement uses TRBV7-8 and TRBJ2-7; TRBD1 agrees at 7 bases. J gave up 1 base and V 4 bases, and 4 bases lay outside the gene matches. Germline V CDR1 and CDR2: SGHVS, FQNEAQ. The CDR3 totals 14 residues. CDR3: CASSYIQGSYEQYF. The CDR3 DNA sequence: TGTGCCAGCAGCTACATACAGGGGTCCTACGAGCAGTACTTC.

The chain carries TRBV12-5 and TRBJ1-5; D might be TRBD1 (5 bases). V shed 6 bases and J shed 5 bases, with 11 bases lying between them. CDR3 size: 13 residues. The V gene's germline CDR1 is LGHNT and CDR2 FRNRAP. CDR3 nucleotides: TGTGCTAGTGGCGAGACAGCCGATCAGCCCCAGCATTTT. Its translation: CASGETADQPQHF.

The CDR3 region has the DNA TGTGCCAGCAGCTTAGGCGGGTCCCTGGGGGAGCAGTTCTTC. Translating gives CASSLGGSLGEQFF. This chain links TRBV11-3 with TRBJ2-1; D possibly corresponds to TRBD2 (5 bases). This CDR3 region has 14 residues. Germline CDR1 SGHNT, CDR2 YENEEA. V was shortened by 1 base and J by 10 bases, with 14 bases between the two germline ends.

The chain has TRBV25-1 and TRBJ1-1; 9 bases align to TRBD1. V gave up 4 bases and J gave up 0 bases; unmatched junction bases: 9. The CDR3 extends over 17 amino acids. The V gene's germline CDR1 is MGHDK and CDR2 SYGVNS. CDR3 residues: CASSGTGGTQMNTEAFF. The CDR3 DNA follows: TGTGCCAGCAGTGGCACAGGGGGCACACAAATGAACACTGAAGCTTTCTTT. Full variable domain (outside the CDR3, taken from reference TRBV25-1 and TRBJ1-1): EADIYQTPRYLVIGTGKKITLECSQTMGHDKMYWYQQDPGMELHLIHYSYGVNSTEKGDLSSESTVSRIRTEHFPLTLESARPSHTSQYLCASSGTGGTQMNTEAFFGQGTRLTVV.

V and J are TRBV27 and TRBJ1-5; D may be TRBD1 (5 bases). Trimming removed 2 bases at V and 4 bases at J, with 9 bases between. The CDR3 consists of 14 residues. In germline, CDR1 is MNHEY, CDR2 SMNVEV (reference sequence). The CDR3 DNA reads as TGTGCCAGCAGTTTAAAAGCAGGGAATCAGCCCCAGCATTTT. It is translated as CASSLKAGNQPQHF.

The chain is built from TRBV6-2 or TRBV6-3 and TRBJ1-1; 7 bases line up with TRBD1. V was pared by 5 bases and J by 1 base, with 4 bases of the junction left unmatched. CDR3 length: 14 residues. The germline gives CDR1 MNHEY, CDR2 SVGEGT. CDR3 protein: CASSPGTANTEAFF. The DNA for the CDR3 is TGTGCCAGCAGTCCCGGGACAGCGAACACTGAAGCTTTCTTT.

J is TRBJ1-1 and V is TRBV29-1, with a possible D match to TRBD1 (5 bases). The V gene's germline CDR1 is SQVTM and CDR2 ANQGSEA. The CDR3 sequence is 12 residues long. V lost 7 bases to trimming and J lost 3 bases, with 12 bases between them. CDR3: CSGNTGDTEAFF. The CDR3 coding sequence is TGCAGCGGGAATACAGGAGACACTGAAGCTTTCTTT.

V gene TRBV19 combines with J gene TRBJ1-2; 8 bases map to TRBD1. Trimming at V came to 6 bases and at J to 4 bases, leaving 4 bases not matched to a gene. There are 13 residues in the CDR3. Germline V gives CDR1 LNHDA, CDR2 SQIVND (reference sequence). The CDR3: CASSRGTGYGYTF. CDR3 nucleotides: TGTGCCAGTAGCCGTGGGACAGGCTATGGCTACACCTTC.

The genes are TRBV9 and TRBJ1-4; 7 bases fit TRBD1. V gave up 4 bases and J gave up 5 bases; unmatched junction bases: 8. This CDR3 contains 15 residues. Germline CDR1 is SGDLS and CDR2 is YYNGEE. The CDR3 spells CASSPWDSENEKLFF. CDR3 nucleotides: TGTGCCAGCAGCCCCTGGGACAGTGAAAATGAAAAACTGTTTTTT.

This clone turned up a few times. This chain joins TRBV28 and TRBJ2-4, with 10 nucleotides matching TRBD1. Germline CDR1 and CDR2: MDHEN and SYDVKM. This CDR3 has 18 amino acids. J was trimmed by 1 base and V by 6 bases; bases with no gene match: 12. This chain's CDR3 is CASRRQGAPDFAKNIQYF. The CDR3 DNA reads as TGTGCCAGCAGGCGACAGGGGGCGCCGGATTTTGCCAAAAACATTCAGTACTTC.

The chain uses TRBV4-2 and TRBJ1-2; D may be TRBD1 (5 bases). CDR1 and CDR2 (germline): LGHNA, YNFKEQ. The CDR3 consists of 13 residues. V lost 3 bases and J 2 bases, leaving 7 bases between the germline ends. CDR3: CASSQDKNYGYTF. DNA of the CDR3: TGTGCCAGCAGCCAGGACAAAAACTATGGCTACACCTTC.

The chain has TRBV19 and TRBJ1-5; unclear D gene. Germline-derived CDR1 and CDR2 are LNHDA and SQIVND (reference sequence). With 4 bases removed from V and 6 bases from J, the gap between germline ends came to 10 bases. This CDR3 spans 13 amino acids. CDR3 sequence (DNA): TGTGCCAGTAGTACCCGGGTAGTTCAGCCCCAGCATTTT. Translated: CASSTRVVQPQHF.

The genes are TRBV6-6 and TRBJ1-1, with TRBD1 as a possible D gene (5 bases). This CDR3 has 15 amino acids. Germline values: CDR1 MNHNY, CDR2 SVGAGI (reference sequence). With 6 bases removed from V and 3 bases from J, the gap between germline ends came to 17 bases. In nucleotides, the CDR3 is TGTGCCAGCAGAAATATCCAGGGAGGGCACACTGAAGCTTTCTTT. Its translation is CASRNIQGGHTEAFF.

The chain joins TRBV5-4 to TRBJ2-7; 11 bases agree with TRBD1. The germline V gene has CDR1 SGHNT and CDR2 YYREEE (reference sequence). V gave up 4 bases and J gave up 2 bases; unmatched junction bases: 2. The CDR3 extends over 14 amino acids. DNA for the CDR3: TGTGCCAGCAGCAGGGGACAGGGGGCCTACGAGCAGTACTTC. Encoded protein: CASSRGQGAYEQYF.

The rearrangement joins TRBV24-1 to TRBJ2-7; tentatively, D is TRBD1 (6 bases). The germline V gene has CDR1 KGHDR and CDR2 SFDVKD. Trimming removed 7 bases at V and 3 bases at J, with 9 bases between. The CDR3 is 12 amino acids. CDR3 residues: CATSRDNYEQYF. The CDR3 DNA follows: TGTGCCACCAGCCGGGACAACTACGAGCAGTACTTC.

This chain links TRBV28 with TRBJ2-7, with 9 bases lining up with TRBD1. CDR1 is MDHEN and CDR2 is SYDVKM in the germline V gene. After removal of 5 bases from V and 2 bases from J, the junction contained 7 bases not matched to a gene. CDR3 length: 15 amino acids. This chain's CDR3 is CASSTPGTGTYEQYF. The CDR3 region has the DNA TGTGCCAGCAGTACACCCGGGACAGGGACCTACGAGCAGTACTTC.

The chain employs TRBV7-2 and TRBJ2-7, with 7 positions matching TRBD1. The CDR3 has 14 residues. Germline CDR1 is SGHTA and CDR2 is FQGNSA. The V gene end was trimmed by 6 bases and the J gene end by 3 bases; junction bases not matched to a gene: 8. The CDR3 nucleotides are TGTGCCAGCAGTCCAGGGACAGCCTACTACGAGCAGTACTTC. The encoded protein is CASSPGTAYYEQYF.

This clone was seen a few times. This chain links TRBV5-1 with TRBJ1-1; possibly TRBD1 for D (5 bases). The CDR3 contains 16 residues. V lost 0 bases to trimming and J lost 4 bases, with 16 bases between them. Germline CDR1 is SGHRS and CDR2 is YFSETQ. CDR3 residues: CASSLAGQGYSTEAFF. CDR3 bases: TGCGCCAGCAGCTTGGCCGGTCAGGGTTATAGCACTGAAGCTTTCTTT.